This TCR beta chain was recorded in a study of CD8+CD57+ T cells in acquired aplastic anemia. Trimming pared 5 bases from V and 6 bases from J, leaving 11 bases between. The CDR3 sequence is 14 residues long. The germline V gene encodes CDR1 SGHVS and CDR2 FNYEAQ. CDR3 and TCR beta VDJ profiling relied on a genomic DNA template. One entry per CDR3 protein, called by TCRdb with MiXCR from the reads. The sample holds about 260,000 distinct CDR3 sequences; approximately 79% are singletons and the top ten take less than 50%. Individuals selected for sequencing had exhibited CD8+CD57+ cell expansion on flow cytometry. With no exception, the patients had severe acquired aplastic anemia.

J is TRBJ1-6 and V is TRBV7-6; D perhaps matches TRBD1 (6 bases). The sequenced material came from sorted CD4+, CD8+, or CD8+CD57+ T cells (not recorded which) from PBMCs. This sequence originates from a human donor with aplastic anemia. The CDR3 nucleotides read TGTGCCAGCAGCCTAAGCAGGGGTAATTCACCCCTCCACTTT. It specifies CASSLSRGNSPLHF.